The 23 T cell receptor beta chains reported below all come from one sample, sequenced in a study of T-cell reconstitution after alpha-beta-depleted transplantation in children. Unique molecular identifiers featured in how the TCRbeta library was prepared. TCRdb re-derived calls from the PCR reads in MiXCR, one entry per CDR3 protein. Found here are about 610,000 distinct CDR3 sequences, more than 9% of them singletons; the top ten hold roughly 3.9%. The sample in question was PBMCs from the stem cell graft donor, obtained from the stem cell graft. The receptors were gathered from a human donor who donated a stem cell graft to a child with acute myeloid leukemia.

A few counts support this clonotype. The rearrangement uses TRBV2 and TRBJ2-3; the D is unclear. This CDR3 spans 14 amino acids. Per the germline V gene, CDR1 is SNHLY and CDR2 is FYNNEI. The germline V and J ends were trimmed by 1 base and 9 bases, with 14 bases remaining between them. The CDR3 loop is CASSEGVAYSTQYF. In DNA form, the CDR3 reads TGTGCCAGCAGTGAAGGGGTTGCTTATTCCACGCAGTATTTT.

This clonotype was observed at least ten times. This chain connects TRBV7-2 to TRBJ1-5, with 8 bases fitting TRBD1. Per germline, CDR1 SGHTA and CDR2 FQGNSA. The CDR3 is 15 amino acids. V dropped 5 bases and J dropped 0; count of bases not matched to a gene: 3. CDR3 in DNA: TGTGCCAGCAGCCAGGACAGGGCTAGCAATCAGCCCCAGCATTTT. Translated: CASSQDRASNQPQHF.

The CDR3 loop is CASNPGTSAYNEQFF. The CDR3 DNA is TGCGCCAGCAACCCAGGGACTAGCGCTTACAATGAGCAGTTCTTC. The chain links TRBV5-1 to TRBJ2-1, with 10 bases lining up with TRBD2. The CDR3 covers 15 residues. Trimming at V came to 6 bases and at J to 4 bases, leaving 7 bases not matched to a gene. CDR1 SGHRS and CDR2 YFSETQ come from the germline V gene.

The chain carries TRBV2 and TRBJ1-5; D is unclear. V was trimmed by 4 bases and J by 2 bases, leaving 3 bases between them. Germline V gene lookup returns CDR1 SNHLY and CDR2 FYNNEI. The CDR3 has 12 residues. In DNA, the CDR3 is TGTGCCAGCAGTGTTGGCAATCAGCCCCAGCATTTT. It specifies CASSVGNQPQHF.

This chain uses TRBV9 with TRBJ2-7, with D perhaps TRBD2 (5 bases). Looked up from germline, CDR1 is SGDLS and CDR2 is YYNGEE. The length of the CDR3 is 12 residues. Trimming stripped 10 bases from V and 5 bases from J, with 16 bases between. CDR3 bases: TGTGCCTCCGCGGGCACATGGGACGAGCAGTACTTC. Its translation: CASAGTWDEQYF.

This clonotype was found a few times. The chain employs TRBV5-1 and TRBJ2-7; 8 nucleotides align to TRBD2. CDR3 size: 15 residues. Trimming took 4 bases from V and 2 from J; bases not matched to a gene: 8. Germline CDR1 is SGHRS and CDR2 is YFSETQ. Written as DNA, the CDR3 is TGCGCCAGCAGCCCGGGGGGGAGGGACCCCTACGAGCAGTACTTC. Translating it yields CASSPGGRDPYEQYF.

The table lists this clonotype with a few counts. The rearrangement joins TRBV4-3 to TRBJ2-7, with TRBD1 matching 7 bases. V shed 0 bases, J shed 3 bases, and the junction held 8 bases outside the gene matches. CDR1 is LGHNA and CDR2 is YSLEER in the germline V gene. This CDR3 spans 16 amino acids. The CDR3 bases are TGCGCCAGCAGCCAAGAAGTGACAGGGAAACTCTACGAGCAGTACTTC. The encoded protein is CASSQEVTGKLYEQYF.

V and J are TRBV12-3 or TRBV12-4 and TRBJ2-3; D is perhaps TRBD1 or TRBD2 (7 bases each). V was cut by 0 bases and J by 6 bases, with 13 bases left in between. The CDR3 spans 15 residues. CDR3 nucleotides: TGTGCCAGCAGTTTAGCGGGAGGGGGCCGGGATACGCAGTATTTT. It is translated as CASSLAGGGRDTQYF.

This clonotype was counted many times. This chain connects TRBV29-1 to TRBJ2-7; 9 nucleotides match TRBD2. CDR1 and CDR2 (germline): SQVTM, ANQGSEA. The CDR3 is 13 amino acids. V was clipped by 3 bases and J by 2 bases; unmatched bases: 2. Here the CDR3 DNA reads TGCAGCGTTGAGCCTAGCGGGACCTACGAGCAGTACTTC. Translating gives CSVEPSGTYEQYF.

The chain joins TRBV6-5 to TRBJ2-7; D may be TRBD1 or TRBD2 (6 bases each). This CDR3 has 16 residues. Germline V lookup: CDR1 MNHEY, CDR2 SVGAGI. V lost 2 bases and J 6 bases, leaving 20 bases between the germline ends. CDR3 in amino acids: CASSYAGSGARGEQYF. DNA of the CDR3: TGTGCCAGCAGTTACGCCGGTTCGGGGGCTAGGGGCGAGCAGTACTTC.

At least ten counts were recorded for this clonotype. V gene TRBV7-6 combines with J gene TRBJ1-3; D is undetermined. The germline V and J ends were trimmed by 5 bases and 0 bases, with 11 bases remaining between them. Germline assignment: CDR1 SGHVS and CDR2 FNYEAQ. The CDR3 length is 15 residues. The CDR3 bases are TGTGCCAGCAGCCTTACTGATAGCTCTGGAAACACCATATATTTT. It codes for CASSLTDSSGNTIYF.

The chain carries TRBV2 and TRBJ2-3; TRBD1 aligns across 12 bases. In germline, CDR1 is SNHLY, CDR2 FYNNEI. Trimming took 7 bases from V and 4 from J; bases not matched to a gene: 12. This CDR3 has 17 residues. In DNA form, the CDR3 reads TGTGCCAGCACCAAAGGGCGGGACAGGGGGCGGGCAGATACGCAGTATTTT. It encodes CASTKGRDRGRADTQYF.

V usage is TRBV5-1 and J usage is TRBJ1-1; no firm D call. CDR1 is SGHRS and CDR2 is YFSETQ in the germline V gene. The germline V and J ends were trimmed by 1 base and 4 bases, with 11 bases remaining between them. CDR3 size: 14 residues. This chain's CDR3 is CASSLNPGPTEAFF. In nucleotides, the CDR3 is TGCGCCAGCAGCTTGAACCCCGGACCCACTGAAGCTTTCTTT.

This clonotype was seen a few times. The V and J genes are TRBV15 and TRBJ1-1; D might be TRBD1 (6 bases). Trimming removed 0 bases at V and 5 bases at J, with 16 bases between. Germline-derived CDR1 and CDR2 are LNHNV and YYDKDF (reference sequence). The CDR3 consists of 16 residues. Here the CDR3 DNA reads TGTGCCACCAGCAGAGATAGGGCAGGGGCTGGGACTGAAGCTTTCTTT. Translation gives CATSRDRAGAGTEAFF.

This clonotype was seen repeatedly, ten times or more. CDR3 residues: CASSYPLGGPQHF. The CDR3 DNA reads TGTGCCAGCAGTTACCCCCTTGGGGGGCCCCAGCATTTT. J is TRBJ1-5 and V is TRBV6-2 or TRBV6-3, with D tentatively TRBD1 (5 bases). The ends were cut back, 2 bases at V and 9 bases at J, with 11 bases in the middle. The CDR3 has 13 residues. CDR1 is MNHEY, CDR2 SVGEGT, per germline.

Only one count was recorded for this clonotype. This chain links TRBV12-3 or TRBV12-4 with TRBJ2-7, with 13 bases identical to TRBD2. The CDR3 has 15 amino acids. Losses at the gene ends were 5 bases for V and 7 bases for J; bases not matched to a gene: 8. The CDR3 region has the DNA TGTGCCAGCAGTCCACTAGCGGGAGGGCCGAGAGAGCAGTACTTC. Its translation is CASSPLAGGPREQYF.

The J gene is TRBJ1-1, the V gene TRBV29-1; TRBD1 matches 9 bases. The CDR3 has 13 amino acids. V gave up 4 bases and J gave up 0 bases; unmatched junction bases: 0. Germline-derived CDR1 and CDR2 are SQVTM and ANQGSEA. Written as DNA, the CDR3 is TGCAGCGTTGGGGACAGGGTGAACACTGAAGCTTTCTTT. Translation: CSVGDRVNTEAFF.

This clonotype was counted ten times or more. The V call is TRBV29-1, the J call TRBJ2-3; 8 nucleotides match TRBD1. The CDR3 extends over 14 amino acids. V lost 1 base to trimming and J lost 6 bases; unmatched junction nucleotides: 6. Germline CDR1 is SQVTM and CDR2 is ANQGSEA. CDR3 amino acids: CSVEGAGGVDTQYF. CDR3 nucleotide sequence: TGCAGCGTTGAAGGGGCAGGGGGCGTGGATACGCAGTATTTT.

This clonotype has more than one count but fewer than ten. V gene TRBV18 combines with J gene TRBJ2-7, with TRBD2 matching over 7 bases. With 0 bases clipped from V and 0 bases from J, the junction kept 14 bases outside the gene matches. The length of the CDR3 is 19 residues. The germline gives CDR1 KGHSH, CDR2 LQKENI. CDR3 coding DNA: TGTGCCAGCTCACCACCCGTTTGCGGGAGAGGCCCGAGCTCCTACGAGCAGTACTTC. Translation gives CASSPPVCGRGPSSYEQYF.

The chain employs TRBV24-1 and TRBJ2-7; 7 bases align to TRBD1. The CDR3 contains 13 residues. The V segment lost 11 bases and the J segment 0 bases; nucleotides outside the gene matches: 6. Germline CDR1 KGHDR, CDR2 SFDVKD. This CDR3 is CAIQRTGSYEQYF. CDR3 DNA sequence: TGTGCCATCCAACGGACAGGCTCCTACGAGCAGTACTTC.

Many counts were recorded for this clonotype. This rearrangement joins TRBV6-4 to TRBJ2-7; 10 bases are shared with TRBD2. CDR3 length: 17 residues. Germline-derived CDR1 and CDR2 are MRHNA and SNTAGT. V lost 2 bases and J lost 1; bases outside the gene matches: 8. CDR3: CASSDRMQAGGSYEQYF. In DNA, the CDR3 is TGTGCCAGCAGTGACCGAATGCAAGCGGGAGGGTCCTACGAGCAGTACTTC.

The V gene is TRBV10-3, the J gene TRBJ2-3, with 8 bases identical to TRBD2. This CDR3 is 15 amino acids long. J was trimmed by 2 bases and V by 8 bases; bases with no gene match: 9. Germline V lookup: CDR1 ENHRY, CDR2 SYGVKD. The CDR3: CAIGLAGMATDTQYF. The CDR3 DNA reads as TGTGCCATCGGATTAGCGGGGATGGCCACAGATACGCAGTATTTT.

The chain has TRBV30 and TRBJ2-7; D is unclear. Germline V lookup: CDR1 GTSNPN, CDR2 SVGIG (reference sequence). The CDR3 has 12 amino acids. Trimming shortened V by 2 bases and J by 4 bases, and 9 bases separated the two germline ends. As DNA, the CDR3 is TGTGCCTGGAGTAAGGACGGGTACGAGCAGTACTTC. It is translated as CAWSKDGYEQYF.